This is a list of T cell receptor beta chains from one sample in a study of response to subunit inactivated influenza vaccine. Via MiXCR, TCRdb re-called the RT-PCR reads, giving one row per CDR3 protein. This table has 650,000 to 800,000 distinct CDR3 sequences, 14% appearing once. The sample consisted of PBMCs from blood, taken 14 to 15 days before vaccination. These receptors all come from a man aged 50-60 years who received an inactivated influenza vaccine. Each CDR3 is given with its conserved first and last residue. Fields, in order: CDR3 protein, CDR3 DNA, clone size, V gene, J gene, D gene. D genes are given only for firm matches. The size entry is marked missing in some rows and otherwise reads once, few, many or a size class.

CDR3 protein: CSARDKHTGRTEAFF
CDR3 DNA: TGCAGTGCTAGAGATAAGCATACAGGCCGGACTGAAGCTTTCTTT
clone size: few
V gene: TRBV20-1
J gene: TRBJ1-1
D gene: -

CDR3 protein: CASSLGGTNQETQYF
CDR3 DNA: TGTGCCAGCAGCTTAGGTGGGACCAACCAAGAGACCCAGTACTTC
clone size: few
V gene: TRBV7-2
J gene: TRBJ2-5
D gene: -

CDR3 protein: CASSLGGVGRGYEQYF
CDR3 DNA: TGTGCCAGCAGCTTAGGAGGGGTCGGGAGGGGATACGAGCAGTACTTC
clone size: -
V gene: TRBV7-2
J gene: TRBJ2-7
D gene: TRBD2

CDR3 protein: CASSQEGGRGYTF
CDR3 DNA: TGTGCCAGCAGCCAGGAGGGGGGACGGGGCTACACCTTC
clone size: few
V gene: TRBV3-1
J gene: TRBJ1-2
D gene: -

CDR3 protein: CASSKLQGISYEQYF
CDR3 DNA: TGTGCCAGCAGTAAATTACAGGGAATCTCCTACGAGCAGTACTTC
clone size: -
V gene: TRBV28
J gene: TRBJ2-7
D gene: -

CDR3 protein: CASSEGGFYYGYTF
CDR3 DNA: TGTGCCAGCAGTGAGGGGGGCTTCTACTATGGCTACACCTTC
clone size: few
V gene: TRBV6-2/TRBV6-3
J gene: TRBJ1-2
D gene: -

CDR3 protein: CSARPRERSYGYTF
CDR3 DNA: TGCAGTGCTAGACCCCGGGAGCGAAGCTATGGCTACACCTTC
clone size: few
V gene: TRBV20-1
J gene: TRBJ1-2
D gene: -

CDR3 protein: CASKRQGMNTEAFF
CDR3 DNA: TGTGCCAGCAAAAGACAGGGGATGAACACTGAAGCTTTCTTT
clone size: few
V gene: TRBV6-2/TRBV6-3
J gene: TRBJ1-1
D gene: TRBD1

CDR3 protein: CSANTTVFEQYF
CDR3 DNA: TGCAGTGCAAACACGACGGTTTTCGAGCAGTACTTC
clone size: once
V gene: TRBV20-1
J gene: TRBJ2-7
D gene: -

CDR3 protein: CASSLAGWTWGADTQYF
CDR3 DNA: TGCGCCAGCAGCTTGGCCGGGTGGACCTGGGGAGCAGATACGCAGTATTTT
clone size: few
V gene: TRBV5-1
J gene: TRBJ2-3
D gene: -

CDR3 protein: CASRAGGLPLHF
CDR3 DNA: TGTGCCAGCAGGGCAGGGGGCCTTCCCCTCCACTTT
clone size: few
V gene: TRBV27
J gene: TRBJ1-6
D gene: TRBD1

CDR3 protein: CASSARTGKNEQFF
CDR3 DNA: TGTGCCAGCAGCGCTAGGACAGGGAAGAATGAGCAGTTCTTC
clone size: few
V gene: TRBV11-1
J gene: TRBJ2-1
D gene: TRBD1

CDR3 protein: CASSLGTGGFQPQHF
CDR3 DNA: TGTGCCAGCAGCTTGGGGACAGGGGGCTTTCAGCCCCAGCATTTT
clone size: -
V gene: TRBV5-6
J gene: TRBJ1-5
D gene: TRBD1

CDR3 protein: CASSGQGRRETDTQYF
CDR3 DNA: TGCGCCAGCAGTGGACAGGGACGGAGAGAAACAGATACGCAGTATTTT
clone size: -
V gene: TRBV10-1
J gene: TRBJ2-3
D gene: TRBD1

CDR3 protein: CASSQDPRSYEQYF
CDR3 DNA: TGCGCCAGCAGCCAAGATCCCAGGTCCTACGAGCAGTACTTC
clone size: once
V gene: TRBV4-1
J gene: TRBJ2-7
D gene: -

CDR3 protein: CASSVNYRGGADTQYF
CDR3 DNA: TGTGCCAGCAGTGTAAACTACAGGGGTGGCGCAGATACGCAGTATTTT
clone size: -
V gene: TRBV12-3/TRBV12-4
J gene: TRBJ2-3
D gene: TRBD1

CDR3 protein: CASGQSTYEQYF
CDR3 DNA: TGTGCCAGCGGACAGAGCACCTACGAGCAGTACTTC
clone size: few
V gene: TRBV7-2
J gene: TRBJ2-7
D gene: -

CDR3 protein: CASSHVLKDTEAFF
CDR3 DNA: TGCGCCAGCAGCCATGTTCTTAAAGACACTGAAGCTTTCTTT
clone size: -
V gene: TRBV4-1
J gene: TRBJ1-1
D gene: -

CDR3 protein: CASSPKKGADTQYF
CDR3 DNA: TGTGCCAGCAGCCCCAAAAAAGGAGCAGATACGCAGTATTTT
clone size: many
V gene: TRBV4-2
J gene: TRBJ2-3
D gene: -

CDR3 protein: CASSTSVAGTEKLFF
CDR3 DNA: TGTGCCAGCAGCACCTCCGTGGCAGGGACTGAAAAACTGTTTTTT
clone size: -
V gene: TRBV6-2/TRBV6-3
J gene: TRBJ1-4
D gene: -

CDR3 protein: CASSLGGQASEQYF
CDR3 DNA: TGTGCCAGCAGCTTAGGGGGACAGGCTTCCGAGCAGTACTTC
clone size: -
V gene: TRBV11-3
J gene: TRBJ2-7
D gene: TRBD1

CDR3 protein: CASSPPGRNSYEQYF
CDR3 DNA: TGTGCCAGCTCACCACCAGGGAGGAACTCCTACGAGCAGTACTTC
clone size: once
V gene: TRBV18
J gene: TRBJ2-7
D gene: -

CDR3 protein: CSVEGDNYEQYF
CDR3 DNA: TGCAGCGTTGAGGGGGACAACTACGAGCAGTACTTC
clone size: few
V gene: TRBV29-1
J gene: TRBJ2-7
D gene: -

CDR3 protein: CASSLGETTDTQYF
CDR3 DNA: TGCGCCAGCAGCTTGGGCGAAACCACAGATACGCAGTATTTT
clone size: -
V gene: TRBV5-1
J gene: TRBJ2-3
D gene: -

CDR3 protein: CASSLSLGPNYGYTF
CDR3 DNA: TGTGCCAGCAGCTTATCCCTCGGGCCCAACTATGGCTACACCTTC
clone size: few
V gene: TRBV7-2
J gene: TRBJ1-2
D gene: -

CDR3 protein: CASSLSRGRVGELFF
CDR3 DNA: TGTGCCAGCAGCTTGTCCAGGGGGCGCGTAGGGGAGCTGTTTTTT
clone size: few
V gene: TRBV7-2
J gene: TRBJ2-2
D gene: TRBD1

CDR3 protein: CASSLEGGEPGWDEQFF
CDR3 DNA: TGCGCCAGCAGCTTGGAAGGTGGGGAACCCGGGTGGGATGAGCAGTTCTTC
clone size: -
V gene: TRBV5-1
J gene: TRBJ2-1
D gene: -

CDR3 protein: CSAAGTGTGREQYF
CDR3 DNA: TGCAGTGCTGCCGGTACAGGAACTGGCCGGGAGCAGTACTTC
clone size: -
V gene: TRBV20-1
J gene: TRBJ2-7
D gene: -